Here is one T cell receptor beta chain with its context. The source of the sample is a study of control samples from healthy donors and cancer patients. Produced via immunoSEQ multiplex PCR; TCRdb's table is partial and in-frame only. The sample lists 100,000 to 150,000 clones; roughly 90% were seen once. Sequences were obtained from blood. The receptor was isolated from a man aged 50 to 59 in good health.

The CDR3 DNA reads as TGTGCCAGTAGACCTGGAGGGGGCACTGAAGCTTTCTTT. Its protein is CASRPGGGTEAFF. The chain has TRBV19 and TRBJ1-1; tentative D call: TRBD1 (6 bases). The V gene lost 6 bases and the J gene lost 4 bases, with 12 bases spanning the gap. Germline-derived CDR1 and CDR2 are LNHDA and SQIVND (reference sequence). CDR3 size: 13 residues.